This TCR beta chain is from a study of beta chain features in type 1 diabetes. Findings and limits, study-wide: Comparison showed that naive, central memory and Treg TCRB repertoires appeared more similar among patients than among healthy donors. Amplification by PCR could prefer shorter templates, with the same effect in patients and controls. Shortening of TCRB CDR3s, moderate but significant, appeared in all four CD4+ subsets of Type 1 diabetes patients.

Worth noting for this clone: The antigen is not known.

Expressed TCRB transcripts were sequenced because the isolated RNA had all been reverse transcribed beforehand. Average reads for naive, central memory and regulatory T cell samples were several million. TCRdb keeps only in-frame clones here, not all; method: immunoSEQ multiplex PCR. The data hold 280,000 or so clones, with over 14% observed a single time. Purity exceeded 95% in all sorted populations. CDR1 is SEHNR, CDR2 FQNEAQ, per germline (reference sequence). There are 14 residues in the CDR3. The ends lost 1 base at V and 6 bases at J; junction bases unmatched: 4. This chain uses TRBV7-9 with TRBJ2-7, with TRBD1 matching 9 bases. The sample comprised naive CD4+ T cells from blood. This clonotype was sampled from a young man with type 1 diabetes. For the CDR3, the DNA is TGTGCCAGCAGCTTAGAACAGGGGGCTAGCGAGCAGTACTTC. Encoded protein: CASSLEQGASEQYF.